This T cell receptor (beta chain) was captured in a study of identical twins. TCRdb re-called the 5' RACE reads through MiXCR, storing one row per CDR3 protein. The sample has about 480,000 distinct CDR3 sequences; 12% to 15% are singletons. A few counts support this clonotype. Per the germline V gene, CDR1 is SGHTA and CDR2 is FQGNSA. Losses at the gene ends were 6 bases for V and 4 bases for J; bases not matched to a gene: 9. The CDR3 runs to 16 residues. In addition, the sample was reused for a study of yellow fever vaccine responses in identical twins.

The source of this sequence is a woman between 18 and 30 years old in good health. This chain connects TRBV7-2 to TRBJ2-1; 10 bases are a match to TRBD2. Sequencing input: CD4+ T cells sorted from blood. In DNA, the CDR3 is TGTGCCAGCAGGACCGGGACTAGCGCCATATACAATGAGCAGTTCTTC. Its protein is CASRTGTSAIYNEQFF.